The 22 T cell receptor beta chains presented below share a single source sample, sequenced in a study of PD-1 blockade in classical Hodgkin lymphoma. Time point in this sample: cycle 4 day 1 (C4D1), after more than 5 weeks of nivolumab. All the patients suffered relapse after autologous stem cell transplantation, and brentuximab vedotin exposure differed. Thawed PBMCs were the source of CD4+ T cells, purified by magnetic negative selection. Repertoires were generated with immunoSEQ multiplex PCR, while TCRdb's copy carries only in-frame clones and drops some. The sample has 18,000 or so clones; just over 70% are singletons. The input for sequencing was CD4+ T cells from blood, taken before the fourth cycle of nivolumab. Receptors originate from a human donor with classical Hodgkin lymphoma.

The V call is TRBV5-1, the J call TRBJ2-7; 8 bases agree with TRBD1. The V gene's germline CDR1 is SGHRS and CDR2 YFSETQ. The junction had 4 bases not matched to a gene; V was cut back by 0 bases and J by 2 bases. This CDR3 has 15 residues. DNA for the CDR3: TGCGCCAGCAGCTTGGGGACAGGGCCCCCCTACGAGCAGTACTTC. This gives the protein CASSLGTGPPYEQYF. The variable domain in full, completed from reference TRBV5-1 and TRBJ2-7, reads KAGVTQTPRYLIKTRGQQVTLSCSPISGHRSVSWYQQTPGQGLQFLFEYFSETQRNKGNFPGRFSGRQFSNSRSEMNVSTLELGDSALYLCASSLGTGPPYEQYFGPGTRLTVT.

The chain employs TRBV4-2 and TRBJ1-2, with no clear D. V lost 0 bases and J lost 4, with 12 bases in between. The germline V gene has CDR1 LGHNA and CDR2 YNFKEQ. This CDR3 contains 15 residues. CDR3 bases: TGTGCCAGCAGCCAAGATATGGCACAGTTCTATGGCTACACCTTC. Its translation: CASSQDMAQFYGYTF.

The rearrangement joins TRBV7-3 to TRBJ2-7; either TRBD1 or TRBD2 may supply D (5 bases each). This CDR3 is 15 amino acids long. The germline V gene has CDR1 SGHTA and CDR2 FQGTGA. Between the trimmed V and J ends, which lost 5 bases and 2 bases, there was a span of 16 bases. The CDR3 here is CASSTGTNPPYEQYF. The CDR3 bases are TGTGCCAGCAGCACGGGGACCAACCCTCCCTACGAGCAGTACTTC.

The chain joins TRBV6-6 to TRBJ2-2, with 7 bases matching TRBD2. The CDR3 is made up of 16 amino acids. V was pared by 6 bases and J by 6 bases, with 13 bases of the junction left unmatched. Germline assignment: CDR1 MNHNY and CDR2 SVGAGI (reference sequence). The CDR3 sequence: CASRARGGGPSGELFF. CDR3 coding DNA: TGTGCCAGCAGGGCACGGGGCGGGGGTCCCTCCGGGGAGCTGTTTTTT.

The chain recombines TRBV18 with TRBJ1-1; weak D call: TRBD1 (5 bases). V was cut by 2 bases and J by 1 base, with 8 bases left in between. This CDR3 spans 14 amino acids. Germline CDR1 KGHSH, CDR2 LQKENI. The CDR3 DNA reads TGTGCCAGCTCACCATCTCAGGGGAACACTGAAGCTTTCTTT. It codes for CASSPSQGNTEAFF.

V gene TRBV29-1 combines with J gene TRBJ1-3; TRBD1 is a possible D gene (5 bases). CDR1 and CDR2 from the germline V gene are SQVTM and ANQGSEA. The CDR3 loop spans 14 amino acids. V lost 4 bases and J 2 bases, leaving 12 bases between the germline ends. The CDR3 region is CSVARDGAGNTIYF. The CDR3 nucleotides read TGCAGCGTTGCCCGGGACGGCGCTGGAAACACCATATATTTT.

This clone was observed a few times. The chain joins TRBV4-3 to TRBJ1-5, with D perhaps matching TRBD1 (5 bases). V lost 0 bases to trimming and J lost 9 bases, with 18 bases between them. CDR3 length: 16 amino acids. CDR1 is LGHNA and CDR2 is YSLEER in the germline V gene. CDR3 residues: CASSQDFLGGRRPQHF. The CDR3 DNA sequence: TGCGCCAGCAGCCAAGATTTTCTTGGGGGTCGGAGGCCCCAGCATTTT.

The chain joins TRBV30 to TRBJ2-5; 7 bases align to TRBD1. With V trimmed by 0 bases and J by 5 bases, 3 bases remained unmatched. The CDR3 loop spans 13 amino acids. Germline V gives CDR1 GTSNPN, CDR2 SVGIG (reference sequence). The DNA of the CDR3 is TGTGCCTGGAGTGTAGGCAGGGGGGAGACCCAGTACTTC. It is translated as CAWSVGRGETQYF.

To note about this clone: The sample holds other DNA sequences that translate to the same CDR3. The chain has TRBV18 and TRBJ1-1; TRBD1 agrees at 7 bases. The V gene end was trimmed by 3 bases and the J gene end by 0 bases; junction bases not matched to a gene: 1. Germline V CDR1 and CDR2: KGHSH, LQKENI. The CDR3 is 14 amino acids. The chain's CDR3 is CASSPDRVNTEAFF. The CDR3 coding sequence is TGTGCCAGCTCACCCGACAGGGTGAACACTGAAGCTTTCTTT.

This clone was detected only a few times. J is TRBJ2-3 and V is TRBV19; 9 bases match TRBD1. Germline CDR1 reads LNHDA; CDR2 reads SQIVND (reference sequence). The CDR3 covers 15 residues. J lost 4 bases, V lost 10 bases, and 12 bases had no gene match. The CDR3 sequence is CATSEDRGAADTQYF. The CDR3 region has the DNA TGTGCCACCTCGGAGGACAGGGGAGCCGCAGATACGCAGTATTTT.

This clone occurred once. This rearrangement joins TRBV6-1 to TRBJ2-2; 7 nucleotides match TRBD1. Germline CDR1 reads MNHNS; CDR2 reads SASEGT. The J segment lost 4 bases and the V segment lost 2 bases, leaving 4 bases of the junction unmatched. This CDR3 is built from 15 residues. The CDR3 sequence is CASSERAGGTGELFF. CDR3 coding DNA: TGTGCCAGCAGTGAACGGGCAGGGGGCACCGGGGAGCTGTTTTTT.

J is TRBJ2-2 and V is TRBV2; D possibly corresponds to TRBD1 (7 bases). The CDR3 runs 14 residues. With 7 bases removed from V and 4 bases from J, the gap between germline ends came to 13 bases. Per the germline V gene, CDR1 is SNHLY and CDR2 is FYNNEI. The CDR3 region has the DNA TGTGCCAGCATTAATCAGGGGGGCACCGGGGAGCTGTTTTTT. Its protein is CASINQGGTGELFF. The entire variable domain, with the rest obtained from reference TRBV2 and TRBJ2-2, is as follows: EPEVTQTPSHQVTQMGQEVILRCVPISNHLYFYWYRQILGQKVEFLVSFYNNEISEKSEIFDDQFSVERPDGSNFTLKIRSTKLEDSAMYFCASINQGGTGELFFGEGSRLTVL.

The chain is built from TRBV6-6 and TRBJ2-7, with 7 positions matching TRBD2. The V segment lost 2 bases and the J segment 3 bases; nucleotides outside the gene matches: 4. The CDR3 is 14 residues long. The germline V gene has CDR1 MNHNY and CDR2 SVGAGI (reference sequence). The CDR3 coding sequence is TGTGCCAGCAGTTACGGGGCTAGCGGCTACGAGCAGTACTTC. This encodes CASSYGASGYEQYF.

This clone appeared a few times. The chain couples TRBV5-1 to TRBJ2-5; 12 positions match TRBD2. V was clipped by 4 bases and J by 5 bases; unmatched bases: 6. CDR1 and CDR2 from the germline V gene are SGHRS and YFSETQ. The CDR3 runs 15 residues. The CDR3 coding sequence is TGCGCCAGCAGCCCAGGGACTAGCGGGCGTGAGACCCAGTACTTC. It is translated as CASSPGTSGRETQYF.

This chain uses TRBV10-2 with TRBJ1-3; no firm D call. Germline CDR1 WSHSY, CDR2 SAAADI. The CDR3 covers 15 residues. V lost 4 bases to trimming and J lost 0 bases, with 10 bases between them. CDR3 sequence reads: CASSATRDSGNTIYF. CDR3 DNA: TGCGCCAGCAGTGCAACGCGGGACTCTGGAAACACCATATATTTT.

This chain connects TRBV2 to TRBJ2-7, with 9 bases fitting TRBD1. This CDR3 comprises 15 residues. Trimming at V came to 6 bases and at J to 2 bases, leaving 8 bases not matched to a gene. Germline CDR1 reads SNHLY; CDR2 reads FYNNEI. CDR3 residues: CASRYTTGGTYEQYF. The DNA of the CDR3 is TGTGCCAGCAGATACACGACAGGGGGGACCTACGAGCAGTACTTC.

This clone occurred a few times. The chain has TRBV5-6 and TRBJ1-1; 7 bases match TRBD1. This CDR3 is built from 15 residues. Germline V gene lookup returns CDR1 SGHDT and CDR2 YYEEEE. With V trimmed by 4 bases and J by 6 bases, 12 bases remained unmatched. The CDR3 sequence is CASSKWTGRTAEAFF. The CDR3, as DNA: TGTGCCAGCAGCAAGTGGACAGGCCGAACGGCTGAAGCTTTCTTT.

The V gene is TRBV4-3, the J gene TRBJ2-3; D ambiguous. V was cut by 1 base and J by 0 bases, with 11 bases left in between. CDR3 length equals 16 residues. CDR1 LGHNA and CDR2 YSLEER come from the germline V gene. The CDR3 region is CASSQGPATSTDTQYF. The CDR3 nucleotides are TGCGCCAGCAGCCAAGGGCCGGCGACTAGCACAGATACGCAGTATTTT.

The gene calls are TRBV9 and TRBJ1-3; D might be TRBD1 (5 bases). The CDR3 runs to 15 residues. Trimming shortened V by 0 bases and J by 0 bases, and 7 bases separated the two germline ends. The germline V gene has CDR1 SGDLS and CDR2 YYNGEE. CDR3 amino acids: CASSVGGASGNTIYF. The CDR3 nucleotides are TGTGCCAGCAGCGTAGGAGGGGCCTCTGGAAACACCATATATTTT.

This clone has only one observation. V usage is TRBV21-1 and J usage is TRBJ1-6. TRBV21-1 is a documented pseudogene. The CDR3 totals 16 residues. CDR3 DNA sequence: TGTGCCAGCAGCAAAAGAAGAAGGGAGGTCGGATCACCCCTCCACTTT. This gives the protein CASSKRRREVGSPLHF.

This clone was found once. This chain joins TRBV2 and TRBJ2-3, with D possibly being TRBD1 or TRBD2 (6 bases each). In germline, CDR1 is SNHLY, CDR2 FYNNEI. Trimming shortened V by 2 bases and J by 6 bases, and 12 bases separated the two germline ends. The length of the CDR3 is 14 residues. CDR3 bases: TGTGCCAGCAGTGAAAGGGGGGCTGGGGATACGCAGTATTTT. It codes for CASSERGAGDTQYF.

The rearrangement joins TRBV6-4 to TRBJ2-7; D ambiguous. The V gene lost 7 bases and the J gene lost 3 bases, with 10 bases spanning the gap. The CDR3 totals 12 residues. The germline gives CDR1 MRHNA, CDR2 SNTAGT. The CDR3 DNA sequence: TGTGCCAGCATAAACAGACGCTACGAGCAGTACTTC. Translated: CASINRRYEQYF.